The clone carrying this T cell receptor (beta chain) was seen a few times. The antigen remains undetermined. Peripheral blood was collected from the related graft donor on the marrow donation day. The germline V gene encodes CDR1 SGHRS and CDR2 YFSETQ. CDR3 length: 17 amino acids. Unmatched junction bases numbered 14, after V lost 4 bases and J lost 4 bases. This sample was taken from a study of T cells after posttransplantation cyclophosphamide. Study results and caveats: After PTCy, TRB diversity resembled that of CNI/methotrexate controls. Skin or GI-infiltrating T cells shared few TRB sequences with blood. Later post-transplant blood repertoires were often dominated by donor CD8+ memory clones.

Profiled with immunoSEQ multiplex PCR; TCRdb holds only in-frame clones, not every one. The sample includes some 39,000 clones, none of them occurring once. The receptor was derived from a girl aged 10-17 years in good health, CMV-negative, and a related stem cell transplant donor. J is TRBJ2-1 and V is TRBV5-1, with 7 bases that match TRBD1. The specimen sequenced was PBMCs. The DNA of the CDR3 is TGCGCCAGCAGCCTCCGACAGGGCACGCTTATGTACAATGAGCAGTTCTTC. Translation gives CASSLRQGTLMYNEQFF.